The T cell receptor beta chain described here comes from a study of graft-versus-host responses after intestinal transplantation. Some clones are missing from TCRdb's copy, which holds only in-frame ones; the method was immunoSEQ multiplex PCR. The sample lists some 100,000 clones, 92% seen once, with over 0.06% in the top ten. Turning to this clone: Its matching antigen is unknown.

Germline V gene data show CDR1 as PRHDT and CDR2 as FYEKMQ (reference sequence). This CDR3 contains 16 residues. The V and J ends lost 3 bases and 2 bases, in that order; junction bases with no gene match: 4. The sequenced sample was unstimulated CD8+ T cells sorted from spleen or lymph node cells, obtained before transplant. This sequence joins TRBV13 and TRBJ1-3; TRBD1 agrees at 10 bases. The sequence was obtained from a human donor who was the organ donor for an intestinal transplant. The CDR3 sequence is CASSLGTGAPGNTIYF. CDR3 DNA: TGTGCCAGCAGCTTGGGGACAGGGGCACCTGGAAACACCATATATTTT.